These 25 T cell receptor beta chains were sequenced from one sample in a study of T cell responses to AZD1222 COVID-19 vaccine. Data came from immunoSEQ multiplex PCR; TCRdb stores just in-frame clones and leaves some out. The repertoire includes under 25,000 clones, 80% to 85% of them detected once, and 15% to 20% sits in the top ten. The source material was peripheral blood, sampled 28 days after the second AZD1222 dose. The source is an adult who received the AZD1222 COVID-19 vaccine.

This clone was counted a few times. This chain uses TRBV7-2 with TRBJ1-4; D is unresolved. The V end was cut by 4 bases, the J end by 4 bases, with 13 bases between. The germline V gene encodes CDR1 SGHTA and CDR2 FQGNSA. The CDR3 sequence is 15 residues long. DNA for the CDR3: TGTGCCAGCAGCTCCTCACCTCTCTTTAATGAAAAACTGTTTTTT. Encoded protein: CASSSSPLFNEKLFF. Full variable domain (missing parts from reference TRBV7-2 and TRBJ1-4): GAGVSQSPSNKVTEKGKDVELRCDPISGHTALYWYRQSLGQGLEFLIYFQGNSAPDKSGLPSDRFSAERTGGSVSTLTIQRTQQEDSAVYLCASSSSPLFNEKLFFGSGTQLSVL.

V and J are TRBV10-2 and TRBJ2-2, with a tentative D call TRBD2 (6 bases). The CDR3 loop spans 15 amino acids. Trimming shortened V by 8 bases and J by 0 bases, and 13 bases separated the two germline ends. Germline CDR1 reads WSHSY; CDR2 reads SAAADI. The CDR3 nucleotides read TGCGCCAGCCAAGAGGGGAGGACGAACACCGGGGAGCTGTTTTTT. It translates to CASQEGRTNTGELFF.

This chain uses TRBV9 with TRBJ2-7; 10 bases are a match to TRBD2. The J segment lost 4 bases and the V segment lost 3 bases, leaving 4 bases of the junction unmatched. Per germline, CDR1 SGDLS and CDR2 YYNGEE. This CDR3 contains 14 residues. For the CDR3, the DNA is TGTGCCAGCAGCGAGGGACTAGCGTCGTACGAGCAGTACTTC. Amino acids: CASSEGLASYEQYF.

This sequence joins TRBV7-2 and TRBJ1-4; D may be TRBD1 (6 bases). CDR1 is SGHTA, CDR2 FQGNSA, per germline. V was trimmed by 1 base and J by 3 bases, leaving 12 bases between them. This CDR3 contains 16 residues. The CDR3 loop is CASSLGGQGSNEKLFF. CDR3 nucleotide sequence: TGTGCCAGCAGCTTAGGGGGGCAAGGGTCTAATGAAAAACTGTTTTTT.

The J gene is TRBJ2-2, the V gene TRBV5-1; 7 nucleotides align to TRBD1. After removal of 6 bases from V and 4 bases from J, the junction contained 9 bases not matched to a gene. Looked up from germline, CDR1 is SGHRS and CDR2 is YFSETQ. This CDR3 is built from 15 residues. The CDR3 region has the DNA TGCGCCAGCACCATCCAGGGACAGACCACCGGGGAGCTGTTTTTT. Translated: CASTIQGQTTGELFF.

This clone has just one count. The chain is built from TRBV28 and TRBJ1-5; D is possibly TRBD1 (5 bases). Trimming left V 6 bases short and J 1 base short, with 16 bases between. CDR1 and CDR2 from the germline V gene are MDHEN and SYDVKM. The CDR3 runs to 16 residues. CDR3 region: CASRDPMGPSNQPQHF. The CDR3, as DNA: TGTGCCAGCAGGGACCCTATGGGGCCGAGCAATCAGCCCCAGCATTTT.

This clone was detected a few times. This sequence joins TRBV19 and TRBJ2-1; TRBD2 matches 9 bases. The germline V gene encodes CDR1 LNHDA and CDR2 SQIVND (reference sequence). The trim removed 10 bases at V and 8 bases at J, leaving 15 bases unmatched. The CDR3 consists of 15 residues. CDR3 protein: CATKADPSGIHEQFF. CDR3 coding DNA: TGTGCCACAAAGGCAGATCCTAGCGGGATACATGAGCAGTTCTTC.

The chain carries TRBV4-1 and TRBJ2-1, with D possibly TRBD1 on 5 matching bases. CDR3 size: 16 residues. The germline V and J ends were trimmed by 1 base and 8 bases, with 18 bases remaining between them. Germline V gives CDR1 MGHRA, CDR2 YSYEKL. CDR3 bases: TGCGCCAGCAGCCAAGGGACACCGCTTTCCCGCCATGAGCAGTTCTTC. Its protein product is CASSQGTPLSRHEQFF.

The chain uses TRBV6-5 and TRBJ2-1; no clear D. CDR1 is MNHEY and CDR2 is SVGAGI in the germline V gene. Trimming left V 6 bases short and J 0 bases short, with 12 bases between. The CDR3 length is 15 residues. This CDR3 reads CASRGPLSSYNEQFF. CDR3 DNA sequence: TGTGCCAGCAGAGGCCCCTTGAGCTCCTACAATGAGCAGTTCTTC.

The rearrangement links TRBV7-3 to TRBJ2-3; possible D gene TRBD2, 5 bases. This CDR3 region has 15 residues. The ends were cut back, 5 bases at V and 6 bases at J, with 18 bases in the middle. Germline V gene sequence: CDR1 SGHTA, CDR2 FQGTGA. CDR3 nucleotides: TGTGCCAGCAGCCTCGGACTCATCGGCCCCGATACGCAGTATTTT. It translates to CASSLGLIGPDTQYF. The full variable domain, its missing parts supplied by reference TRBV7-3 and TRBJ2-3, is GAGVSQTPSNKVTEKGKYVELRCDPISGHTALYWYRQSLGQGPEFLIYFQGTGAADDSGLPNDRFFAVRPEGSVSTLKIQRTERGDSAVYLCASSLGLIGPDTQYFGPGTRLTVL.

The J gene is TRBJ1-1, the V gene TRBV10-3; D gene unclear. The CDR3 loop spans 15 amino acids. V lost 0 bases and J lost 4, with 12 bases in between. Looked up from germline, CDR1 is ENHRY and CDR2 is SYGVKD. The CDR3 sequence is CAISESLVSATEAFF. The CDR3 DNA reads as TGTGCCATCAGTGAGTCGTTGGTGTCAGCCACTGAAGCTTTCTTT.

J is TRBJ1-1 and V is TRBV5-1; 7 bases align to TRBD1. The junction had 7 bases not matched to a gene; V was cut back by 7 bases and J by 1 base. The germline V gene encodes CDR1 SGHRS and CDR2 YFSETQ. The CDR3 has 14 amino acids. The CDR3 region is CASQMTGRNTEAFF. CDR3 nucleotides: TGCGCCAGCCAAATGACAGGGCGGAACACTGAAGCTTTCTTT.

This rearrangement joins TRBV4-2 to TRBJ1-2, with D maybe TRBD1 (6 bases). This CDR3 contains 14 residues. With 2 bases removed from V and 3 bases from J, the gap between germline ends came to 10 bases. Germline-derived CDR1 and CDR2 are LGHNA and YNFKEQ. CDR3 coding DNA: TGTGCCAGCAGCCAACATCGACAGGACTATGGCTACACCTTC. Its translation: CASSQHRQDYGYTF.

This CDR3 reads CASSLGGLAGSLGETQYF. The CDR3 bases are TGTGCCAGCAGCTTAGGTGGTCTAGCGGGAAGTCTGGGAGAGACCCAGTACTTC. V is TRBV11-2 and J is TRBJ2-5, with TRBD2 matching 9 bases. V shed 1 base and J 4 bases; nucleotides not matched to a gene: 13. CDR3 size: 18 residues. From germline, CDR1 is SGHAT and CDR2 FQNNGV.

In this sample, this clone turned up once. J is TRBJ2-1 and V is TRBV10-3, with 12 bases identical to TRBD2. J was trimmed by 9 bases and V by 4 bases; bases with no gene match: 10. Germline V gene data show CDR1 as ENHRY and CDR2 as SYGVKD. This CDR3 spans 16 amino acids. The CDR3 sequence is CAISVGLAGGQAEQFF. CDR3 bases: TGTGCCATCAGTGTTGGGCTAGCGGGAGGGCAAGCTGAGCAGTTCTTC.

The V gene is TRBV19, the J gene TRBJ2-1, with 10 bases aligning to TRBD2. This CDR3 is built from 16 residues. Germline assignment: CDR1 LNHDA and CDR2 SQIVND (reference sequence). V dropped 7 bases and J dropped 0; count of bases not matched to a gene: 6. Here the CDR3 DNA reads TGTGCCAGTACGGCGTGGACTAGCGGCTCCTACAATGAGCAGTTCTTC. This codes for CASTAWTSGSYNEQFF.

The rearrangement uses TRBV19 and TRBJ2-1; TRBD2 agrees at 14 bases. The germline V gene encodes CDR1 LNHDA and CDR2 SQIVND (reference sequence). This CDR3 contains 17 residues. Losses at the gene ends were 5 bases for V and 2 bases for J; bases not matched to a gene: 5. The CDR3, as DNA: TGTGCCAGTAGTGGGACTAGCGGGAGTCTGACCTACAATGAGCAGTTCTTC. Its protein is CASSGTSGSLTYNEQFF.

The V gene is TRBV11-3, the J gene TRBJ2-3; no reliable D call. The germline gives CDR1 SGHNT, CDR2 YENEEA. The CDR3 spans 14 residues. V was trimmed by 5 bases and J by 2 bases, leaving 11 bases between them. CDR3 sequence: CASSAMRDTDTQYF. The CDR3 DNA follows: TGTGCCAGCAGCGCGATGCGAGACACAGATACGCAGTATTTT.

This CDR3 is CASSLIQVSNQPQHF. CDR3 in DNA: TGTGCCAGCAGCTTGATACAGGTGAGCAATCAGCCCCAGCATTTT. V usage is TRBV5-4 and J usage is TRBJ1-5, with D possibly TRBD1 on 5 matching bases. V was cut by 1 base and J by 1 base, with 9 bases left in between. Germline lookup yields CDR1 SGHNT and CDR2 YYREEE (reference sequence). The CDR3 is 15 residues long.

V is TRBV28 and J is TRBJ1-4; D not certain. The CDR3 runs 13 residues. Trimming stripped 7 bases from V and 5 bases from J, with 11 bases between. Germline CDR1 is MDHEN and CDR2 is SYDVKM. For the CDR3, the DNA is TGTGCCAGCATGACGCTAACAAATGAAAAACTGTTTTTT. It yields the protein CASMTLTNEKLFF.

V and J are TRBV28 and TRBJ2-1; 10 bases match TRBD2. There are 17 residues in the CDR3. V trimming: 7 bases; J trimming: 0 bases; junction bases outside the gene matches: 9. Germline-derived CDR1 and CDR2 are MDHEN and SYDVKM. CDR3 nucleotides: TGTGCCAGCACCACTAGCGGGACCCCAAGCTCCTACAATGAGCAGTTCTTC. This gives the protein CASTTSGTPSSYNEQFF.

This clone was found once. The V gene is TRBV5-4, the J gene TRBJ2-3; D gene ambiguous. V was clipped by 0 bases and J by 0 bases, with 11 bases between them. The CDR3 contains 16 residues. Germline-derived CDR1 and CDR2 are SGHNT and YYREEE (reference sequence). CDR3 residues: CASSLGSVRSTDTQYF. Written as DNA, the CDR3 is TGTGCCAGCAGCTTGGGGTCTGTCCGCAGCACAGATACGCAGTATTTT.

The V gene is TRBV4-2, the J gene TRBJ1-5; D possibly corresponds to TRBD1 (5 bases). This CDR3 contains 13 residues. From germline, CDR1 is LGHNA and CDR2 YNFKEQ. V shed 4 bases and J shed 6 bases, with 10 bases lying between them. In DNA, the CDR3 is TGTGCCAGCAGCCCTTCGGGGGGTCAGCCCCAGCATTTT. Translated: CASSPSGGQPQHF.

This chain joins TRBV18 and TRBJ1-5, with 7 bases aligning to TRBD1. The CDR3 is made up of 15 amino acids. Trimming cost V 1 base and J 6 bases; bases outside gene matches: 6. The germline CDR1 and CDR2 sequences are KGHSH and LQKENI. The CDR3 region is CASSPLQGEGQPQHF. The CDR3 DNA is TGTGCCAGCTCACCACTTCAGGGGGAAGGTCAGCCCCAGCATTTT.

The chain couples TRBV4-3 to TRBJ2-5; no reliable D call. The length of the CDR3 is 15 residues. In germline, CDR1 is LGHNA, CDR2 YSLEER. Trimming stripped 0 bases from V and 2 bases from J, with 10 bases between. Here the CDR3 reads CASSQDLLLQETQYF. CDR3 nucleotide sequence: TGCGCCAGCAGCCAAGATCTGCTTTTACAAGAGACCCAGTACTTC.